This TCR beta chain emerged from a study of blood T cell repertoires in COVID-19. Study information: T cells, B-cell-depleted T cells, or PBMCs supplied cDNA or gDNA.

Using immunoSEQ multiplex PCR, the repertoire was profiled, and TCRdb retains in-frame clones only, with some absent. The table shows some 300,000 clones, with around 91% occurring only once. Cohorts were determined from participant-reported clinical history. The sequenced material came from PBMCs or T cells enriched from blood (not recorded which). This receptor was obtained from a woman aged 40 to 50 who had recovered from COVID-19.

CDR3 DNA sequence: TGTGCCAGCAGTTTCCTGTCCTACAATGAGCAGTTCTTC. It yields the protein CASSFLSYNEQFF. The V gene is TRBV27, the J gene TRBJ2-1; no definite D call. V was pared by 3 bases and J by 1 base, with 4 bases between. Germline loops: CDR1 MNHEY, CDR2 SMNVEV (reference sequence). The CDR3 extends over 13 amino acids.